The 8 T cell receptor beta chains presented below share a single source sample, sequenced in a study of T cell responses to AZD1222 COVID-19 vaccine. The table came from immunoSEQ multiplex PCR; TCRdb's copy has only in-frame clones and leaves some out. This table has about 180,000 clones, about 93% appearing once. The sequencing here drew on peripheral blood, taken 28 days after the second dose of the MenACWY control vaccine. The receptors originated from an adult who received the MenACWY meningococcal vaccine as a control.

J is TRBJ1-3 and V is TRBV15; 8 bases are a match to TRBD1. The CDR3 runs 19 residues. The junction had 10 bases not matched to a gene; V was cut back by 0 bases and J by 0 bases. The germline CDR1 and CDR2 sequences are LNHNV and YYDKDF (reference sequence). The CDR3 DNA reads as TGTGCCACCAGCAGAGATAGGGGACAGGCAACCTACTCTGGAAACACCATATATTTT. Amino acids: CATSRDRGQATYSGNTIYF.

This sequence joins TRBV10-2 and TRBJ1-2, with 7 bases aligning to TRBD1. The CDR3 spans 15 residues. Germline loops: CDR1 WSHSY, CDR2 SAAADI. J lost 4 bases, V lost 0 bases, and 5 bases had no gene match. CDR3 residues: CASSESTGPTYGYTF. In nucleotides, the CDR3 is TGCGCCAGCAGTGAGTCGACAGGGCCCACCTATGGCTACACCTTC.

The gene calls are TRBV28 and TRBJ1-2; D unresolved. Deletions cut 2 bases from V and 8 bases from J, with 12 bases between. CDR1 and CDR2 (germline): MDHEN, SYDVKM. The CDR3 is made up of 13 amino acids. CDR3 sequence (DNA): TGTGCCAGCAGTTTACAAACGTTTAGCGGCTACACCTTC. Its protein is CASSLQTFSGYTF.

As concerns this clone: Distinct nucleotide sequences in the sample also encode this CDR3. The J gene is TRBJ1-2, the V gene TRBV6-5, with 8 bases matching TRBD1. Germline CDR1 and CDR2: MNHEY and SVGAGI. J lost 4 bases, V lost 5 bases, and 3 bases had no gene match. There are 13 residues in the CDR3. This CDR3 is CASSPDRGYGYTF. CDR3 in DNA: TGTGCCAGCAGTCCAGACAGGGGCTATGGCTACACCTTC.

Only one count was recorded for this clone. The rearrangement uses TRBV7-2 and TRBJ2-3, with unresolved D. Germline CDR1 is SGHTA and CDR2 is FQGNSA. V lost 3 bases, J lost 6 bases, and 13 bases lay in between. The CDR3 contains 14 residues. CDR3 sequence reads: CASSFLGLGDTQYF. DNA for the CDR3: TGTGCCAGCAGCTTCCTGGGCCTCGGGGATACGCAGTATTTT.

The chain combines TRBV18 with TRBJ1-2, with TRBD1 as a possible D gene (6 bases). From germline, CDR1 is KGHSH and CDR2 LQKENI. V shed 3 bases and J shed 4 bases, with 9 bases lying between them. The CDR3 extends over 13 amino acids. CDR3 nucleotides: TGTGCCAGCTCACCCGAGGGGGGCTATGGCTACACCTTC. This encodes CASSPEGGYGYTF.

The gene calls are TRBV30 and TRBJ1-2, with D possibly matching TRBD1 (5 bases). From germline, CDR1 is GTSNPN and CDR2 SVGIG (reference sequence). Trimming removed 1 base at V and 3 bases at J, with 12 bases between. The CDR3 length is 14 residues. The CDR3 reads CAWSDMAGHYGYTF. The CDR3 DNA follows: TGTGCCTGGAGTGATATGGCGGGGCACTATGGCTACACCTTC.

This chain connects TRBV9 to TRBJ2-1; perhaps TRBD1 as D (5 bases). V shed 3 bases and J shed 2 bases, with 12 bases lying between them. Germline V gene sequence: CDR1 SGDLS, CDR2 YYNGEE. This CDR3 contains 15 residues. The CDR3 sequence: CASSGQGNPYNEQFF. DNA of the CDR3: TGTGCCAGCAGCGGGCAGGGAAACCCCTACAATGAGCAGTTCTTC. The complete variable domain, with remaining parts taken from reference TRBV9 and TRBJ2-1, reads DSGVTQTPKHLITATGQRVTLRCSPRSGDLSVYWYQQSLDQGLQFLIQYYNGEERAKGNILERFSAQQFPDLHSELNLSSLELGDSALYFCASSGQGNPYNEQFFGPGTRLTVL.